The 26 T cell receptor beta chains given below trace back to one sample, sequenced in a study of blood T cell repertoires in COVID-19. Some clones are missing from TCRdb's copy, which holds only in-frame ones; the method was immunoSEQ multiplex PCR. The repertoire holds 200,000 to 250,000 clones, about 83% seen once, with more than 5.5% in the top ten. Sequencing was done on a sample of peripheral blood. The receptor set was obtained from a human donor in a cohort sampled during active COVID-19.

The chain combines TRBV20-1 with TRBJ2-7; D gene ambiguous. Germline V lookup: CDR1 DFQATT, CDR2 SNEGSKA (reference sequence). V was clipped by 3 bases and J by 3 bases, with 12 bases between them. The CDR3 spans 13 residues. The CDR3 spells CSASARIGYEQYF. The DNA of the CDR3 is TGCAGTGCTAGTGCCAGAATTGGCTACGAGCAGTACTTC.

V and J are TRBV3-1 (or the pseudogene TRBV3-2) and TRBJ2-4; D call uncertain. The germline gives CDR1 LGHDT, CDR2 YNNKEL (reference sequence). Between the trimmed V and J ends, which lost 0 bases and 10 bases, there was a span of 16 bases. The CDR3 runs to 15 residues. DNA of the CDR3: TGTGCCAGCAGCCAAGATACCACGGTGAGTCGGATTCAGTACTTC. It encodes CASSQDTTVSRIQYF.

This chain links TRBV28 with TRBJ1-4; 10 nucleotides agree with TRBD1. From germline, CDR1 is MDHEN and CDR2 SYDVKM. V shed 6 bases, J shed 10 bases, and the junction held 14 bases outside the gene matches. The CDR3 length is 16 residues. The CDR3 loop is CASSLVLGTGVRKLFF. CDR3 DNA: TGTGCCAGCAGCTTAGTCTTAGGGACAGGGGTACGAAAACTGTTTTTT.

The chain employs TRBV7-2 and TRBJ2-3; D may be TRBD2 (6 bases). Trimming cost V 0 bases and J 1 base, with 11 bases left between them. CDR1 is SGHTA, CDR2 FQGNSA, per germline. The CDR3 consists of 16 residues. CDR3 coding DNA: TGTGCCAGCAGCTTAGCGAGCGGGTCGGGCACAGATACGCAGTATTTT. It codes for CASSLASGSGTDTQYF.

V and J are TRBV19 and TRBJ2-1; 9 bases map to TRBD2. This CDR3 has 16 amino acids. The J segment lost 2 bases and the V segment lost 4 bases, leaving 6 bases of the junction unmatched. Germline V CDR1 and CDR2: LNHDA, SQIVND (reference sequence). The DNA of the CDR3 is TGTGCCAGTAGTAAGGGGACTAGCCACACCTACAATGAGCAGTTCTTC. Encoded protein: CASSKGTSHTYNEQFF. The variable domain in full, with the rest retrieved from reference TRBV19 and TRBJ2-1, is DGGITQSPKYLFRKEGQNVTLSCEQNLNHDAMYWYRQDPGQGLRLIYYSQIVNDFQKGDIAEGYSVSREKKESFPLTVTSAQKNPTAFYLCASSKGTSHTYNEQFFGPGTRLTVL.

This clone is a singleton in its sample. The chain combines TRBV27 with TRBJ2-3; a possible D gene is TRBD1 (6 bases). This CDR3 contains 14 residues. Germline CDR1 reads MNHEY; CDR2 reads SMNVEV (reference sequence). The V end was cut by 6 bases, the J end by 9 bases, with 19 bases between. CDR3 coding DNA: TGTGCCAGCAGGATAGGGCCAGGGGAATGGACGCAGTATTTT. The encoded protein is CASRIGPGEWTQYF.

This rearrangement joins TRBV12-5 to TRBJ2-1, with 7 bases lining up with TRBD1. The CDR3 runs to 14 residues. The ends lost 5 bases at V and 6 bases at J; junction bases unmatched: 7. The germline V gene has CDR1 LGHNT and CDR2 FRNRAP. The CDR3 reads CASGPGTVRNEQFF. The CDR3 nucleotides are TGTGCTAGTGGTCCGGGGACAGTCCGCAATGAGCAGTTCTTC.

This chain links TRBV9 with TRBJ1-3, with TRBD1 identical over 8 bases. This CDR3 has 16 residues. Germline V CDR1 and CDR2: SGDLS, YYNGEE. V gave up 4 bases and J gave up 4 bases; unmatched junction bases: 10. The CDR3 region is CASSPQTGASGNTIYF. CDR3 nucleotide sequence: TGTGCCAGCAGCCCCCAGACAGGGGCATCAGGAAACACCATATATTTT.

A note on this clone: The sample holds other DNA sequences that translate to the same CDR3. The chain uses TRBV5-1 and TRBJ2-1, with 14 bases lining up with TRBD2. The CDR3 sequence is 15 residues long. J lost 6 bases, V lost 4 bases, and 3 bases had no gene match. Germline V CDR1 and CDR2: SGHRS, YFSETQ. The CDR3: CASSAGTSGSNEQFF. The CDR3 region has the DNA TGCGCCAGCAGCGCAGGGACTAGCGGGAGCAATGAGCAGTTCTTC.

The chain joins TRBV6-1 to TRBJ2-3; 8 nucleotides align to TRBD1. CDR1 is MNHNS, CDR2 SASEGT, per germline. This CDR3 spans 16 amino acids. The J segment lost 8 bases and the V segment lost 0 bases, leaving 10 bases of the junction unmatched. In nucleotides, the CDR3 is TGTGCCAGCAGTGAAGCAAGGGCAGGGGGCTGGAGTACGCAGTATTTT. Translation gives CASSEARAGGWSTQYF.

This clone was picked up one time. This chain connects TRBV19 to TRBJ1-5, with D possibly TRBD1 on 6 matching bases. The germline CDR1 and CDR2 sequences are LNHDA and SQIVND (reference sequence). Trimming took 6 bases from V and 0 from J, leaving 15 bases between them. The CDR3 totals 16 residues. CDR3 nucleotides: TGTGCCAGTAGCTCAATGGGGGCAGATAGCAATCAGCCCCAGCATTTT. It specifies CASSSMGADSNQPQHF.

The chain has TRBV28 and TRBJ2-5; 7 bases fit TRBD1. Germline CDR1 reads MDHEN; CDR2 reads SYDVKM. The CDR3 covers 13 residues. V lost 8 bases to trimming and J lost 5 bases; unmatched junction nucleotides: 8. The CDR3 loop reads CASARQGLETQYF. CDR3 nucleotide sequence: TGTGCCAGCGCCAGACAGGGTCTGGAGACCCAGTACTTC.

CDR3 coding DNA: TGTGCCAGCTCCCAGGACAACGGCTCTGGAAACACCATATATTTT. It codes for CASSQDNGSGNTIYF. The V call is TRBV18, the J call TRBJ1-3; a possible D gene is TRBD1 (5 bases). V was cut by 6 bases and J by 0 bases, with 12 bases left in between. CDR3 length: 15 residues. Germline CDR1 is KGHSH and CDR2 is LQKENI.

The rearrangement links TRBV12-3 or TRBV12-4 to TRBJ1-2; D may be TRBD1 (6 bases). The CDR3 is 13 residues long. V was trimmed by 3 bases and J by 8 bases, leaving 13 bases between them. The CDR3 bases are TGTGCCAGCAGTTTGGTACAGGGCGGGGGCTACACCTTC. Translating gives CASSLVQGGGYTF.

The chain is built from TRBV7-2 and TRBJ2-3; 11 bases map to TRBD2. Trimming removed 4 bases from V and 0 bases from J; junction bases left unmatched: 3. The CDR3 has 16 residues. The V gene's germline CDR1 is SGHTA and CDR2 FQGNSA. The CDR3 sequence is CASSSRLAGSTDTQYF. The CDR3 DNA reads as TGTGCCAGCAGCTCCCGACTAGCGGGGAGCACAGATACGCAGTATTTT.

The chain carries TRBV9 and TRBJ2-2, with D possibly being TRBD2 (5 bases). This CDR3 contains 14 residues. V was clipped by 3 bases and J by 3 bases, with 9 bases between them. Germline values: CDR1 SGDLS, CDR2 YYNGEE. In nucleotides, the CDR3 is TGTGCCAGCAGCGGAAGAGGGTACACCGGGGAGCTGTTTTTT. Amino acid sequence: CASSGRGYTGELFF.

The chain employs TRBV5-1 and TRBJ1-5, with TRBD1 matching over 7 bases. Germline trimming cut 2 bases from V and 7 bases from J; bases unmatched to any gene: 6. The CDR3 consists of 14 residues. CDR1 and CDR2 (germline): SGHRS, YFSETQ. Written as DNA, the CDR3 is TGCGCCAGCAGCTTAGAGACAGGGAGGCAGCCCCAGCATTTT. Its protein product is CASSLETGRQPQHF.

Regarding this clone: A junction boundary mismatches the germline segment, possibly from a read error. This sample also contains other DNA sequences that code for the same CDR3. CDR3 sequence: CASNRGGETQYF. CDR3 coding DNA: TGTGCTAGCAATCGGGGAGGAGAGACCCAGTACTTC. This chain links TRBV12-3 or TRBV12-4 with TRBJ2-5, with TRBD2 as a possible D gene (6 bases). This CDR3 is built from 12 residues.

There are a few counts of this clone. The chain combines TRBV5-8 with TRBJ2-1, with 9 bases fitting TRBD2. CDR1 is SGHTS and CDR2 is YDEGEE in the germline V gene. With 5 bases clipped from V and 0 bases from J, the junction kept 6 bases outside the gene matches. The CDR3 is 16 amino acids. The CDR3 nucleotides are TGTGCCAGCAGGAGAACTAGCGGGCACTCCTACAATGAGCAGTTCTTC. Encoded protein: CASRRTSGHSYNEQFF.

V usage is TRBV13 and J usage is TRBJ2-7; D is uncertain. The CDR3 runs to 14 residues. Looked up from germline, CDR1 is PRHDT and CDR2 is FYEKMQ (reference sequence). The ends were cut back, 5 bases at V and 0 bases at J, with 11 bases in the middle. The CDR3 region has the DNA TGTGCCAGCAGCCTCCAGGTGGGCTCCTACGAGCAGTACTTC. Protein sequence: CASSLQVGSYEQYF. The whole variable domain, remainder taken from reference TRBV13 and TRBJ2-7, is AAGVIQSPRHLIKEKRETATLKCYPIPRHDTVYWYQQGPGQDPQFLISFYEKMQSDKGSIPDRFSAQQFSDYHSELNMSSLELGDSALYFCASSLQVGSYEQYFGPGTRLTVT.

CDR3 residues: CAWSVRAGTGGLGNQPQHF. The CDR3 nucleotides are TGTGCCTGGAGTGTACGGGCCGGGACAGGGGGCTTAGGAAATCAGCCCCAGCATTTT. The chain combines TRBV30 with TRBJ1-5; 12 bases are shared with TRBD1. V lost 0 bases, J lost 4 bases, and 13 bases stayed unmatched. Germline-derived CDR1 and CDR2 are GTSNPN and SVGIG (reference sequence). This CDR3 is built from 19 residues.

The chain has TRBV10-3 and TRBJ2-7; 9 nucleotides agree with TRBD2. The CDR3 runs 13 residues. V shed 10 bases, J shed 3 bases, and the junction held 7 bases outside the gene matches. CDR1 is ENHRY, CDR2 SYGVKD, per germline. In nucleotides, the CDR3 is TGTGCCACAATTAGCGGGAGTAGCTACGAGCAGTACTTC. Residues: CATISGSSYEQYF.

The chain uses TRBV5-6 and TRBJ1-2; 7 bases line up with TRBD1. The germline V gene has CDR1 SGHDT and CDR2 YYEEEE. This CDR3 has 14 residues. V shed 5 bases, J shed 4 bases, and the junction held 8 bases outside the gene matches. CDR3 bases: TGTGCCAGCAGTTTAATTACAGGGGCCTATGGCTACACCTTC. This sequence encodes CASSLITGAYGYTF. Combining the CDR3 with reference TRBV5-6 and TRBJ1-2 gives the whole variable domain DAGVTQSPTHLIKTRGQQVTLRCSPKSGHDTVSWYQQALGQGPQFIFQYYEEEERQRGNFPDRFSGHQFPNYSSELNVNALLLGDSALYLCASSLITGAYGYTFGSGTRLTVV.

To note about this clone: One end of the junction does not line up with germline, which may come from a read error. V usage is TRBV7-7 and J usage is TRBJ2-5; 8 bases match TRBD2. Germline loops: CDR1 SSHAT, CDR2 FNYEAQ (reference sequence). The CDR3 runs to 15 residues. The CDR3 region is CASSSTGGASETQYF. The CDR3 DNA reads TGTGCTAGCAGCTCTACCGGGGGGGCCAGTGAGACCCAGTACTTC.

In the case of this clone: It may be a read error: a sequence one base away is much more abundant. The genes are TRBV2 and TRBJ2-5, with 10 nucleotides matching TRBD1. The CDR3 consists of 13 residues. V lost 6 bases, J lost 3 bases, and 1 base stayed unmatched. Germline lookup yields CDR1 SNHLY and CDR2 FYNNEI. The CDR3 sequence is CASRGTGEETQYF. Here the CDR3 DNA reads TGTGCCAGCAGGGGGACAGGGGAAGAGACCCAGTACTTC.

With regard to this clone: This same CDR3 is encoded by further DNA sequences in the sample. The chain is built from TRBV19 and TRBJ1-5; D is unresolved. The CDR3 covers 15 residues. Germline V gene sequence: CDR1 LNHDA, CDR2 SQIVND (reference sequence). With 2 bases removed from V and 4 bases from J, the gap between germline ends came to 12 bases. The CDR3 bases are TGTGCCAGTAGTATAAGCGGGGTCGGTAATCAGCCCCAGCATTTT. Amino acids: CASSISGVGNQPQHF.